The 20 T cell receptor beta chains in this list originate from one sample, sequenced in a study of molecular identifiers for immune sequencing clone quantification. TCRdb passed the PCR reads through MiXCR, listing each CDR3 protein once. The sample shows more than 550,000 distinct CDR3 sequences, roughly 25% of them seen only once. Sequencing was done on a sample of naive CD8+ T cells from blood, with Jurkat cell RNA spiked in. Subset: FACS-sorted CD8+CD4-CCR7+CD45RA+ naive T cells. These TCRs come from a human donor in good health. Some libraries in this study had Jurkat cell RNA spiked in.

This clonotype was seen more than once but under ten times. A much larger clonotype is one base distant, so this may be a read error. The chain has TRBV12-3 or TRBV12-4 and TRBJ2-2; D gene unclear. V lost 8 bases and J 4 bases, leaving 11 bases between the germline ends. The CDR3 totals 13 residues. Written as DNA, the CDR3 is TGTGCCAGCGGTCCCTCACGCACCGGGGAGCTGTTTTTT. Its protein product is CASGPSRTGELFF.

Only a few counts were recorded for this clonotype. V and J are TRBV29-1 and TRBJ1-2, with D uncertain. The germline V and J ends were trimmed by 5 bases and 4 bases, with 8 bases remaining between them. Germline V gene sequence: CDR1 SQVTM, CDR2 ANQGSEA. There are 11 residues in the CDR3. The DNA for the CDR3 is TGCAGCGTTTTGAGAGGCTATGGCTACACCTTC. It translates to CSVLRGYGYTF.

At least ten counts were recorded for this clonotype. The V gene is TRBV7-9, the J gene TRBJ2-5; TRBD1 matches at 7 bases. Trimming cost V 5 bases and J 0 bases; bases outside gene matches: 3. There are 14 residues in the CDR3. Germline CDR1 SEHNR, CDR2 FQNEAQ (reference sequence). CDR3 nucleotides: TGTGCCAGCAGCCAAGACAGGGACCAAGAGACCCAGTACTTC. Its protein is CASSQDRDQETQYF.

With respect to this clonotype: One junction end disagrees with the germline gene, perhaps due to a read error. CDR3 DNA: TGTGCCAGCAGGAAGACCCCGGGACAACCGCTAGACTCTGGAAACGCCATATATTTT. It specifies CASRKTPGQPLDSGNAIYF. This rearrangement joins TRBV7-8 to TRBJ1-3; TRBD1 might be the D (6 bases). Germline V gene lookup returns CDR1 SGHVS and CDR2 FQNEAQ. The CDR3 has 19 residues.

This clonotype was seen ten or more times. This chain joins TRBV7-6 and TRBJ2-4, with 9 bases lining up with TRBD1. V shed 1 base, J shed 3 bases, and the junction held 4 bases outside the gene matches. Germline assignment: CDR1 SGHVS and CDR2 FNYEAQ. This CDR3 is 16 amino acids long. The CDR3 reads CASSLGTGAGKNIQYF. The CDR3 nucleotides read TGTGCCAGCAGCTTAGGGACAGGGGCTGGCAAAAACATTCAGTACTTC.

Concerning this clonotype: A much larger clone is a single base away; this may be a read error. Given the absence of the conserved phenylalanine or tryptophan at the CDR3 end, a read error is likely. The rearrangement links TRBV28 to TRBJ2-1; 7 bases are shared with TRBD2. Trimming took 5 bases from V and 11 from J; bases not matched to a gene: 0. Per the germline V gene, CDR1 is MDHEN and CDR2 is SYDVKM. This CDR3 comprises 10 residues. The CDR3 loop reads CASSSGKQFL. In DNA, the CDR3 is TGTGCCAGCAGTAGCGGGAAGCAGTTCCTC.

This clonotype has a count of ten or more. The CDR3, as DNA: TGTGCCAGCAGCCGTATAGGGAGGGAAAACACTGAAGCTTTCTTT. Its protein is CASSRIGRENTEAFF. This sequence joins TRBV28 and TRBJ1-1; D gene uncertain. V lost 6 bases to trimming and J lost 2 bases, with 16 bases between them. The CDR3 runs 15 residues. Germline loops: CDR1 MDHEN, CDR2 SYDVKM.

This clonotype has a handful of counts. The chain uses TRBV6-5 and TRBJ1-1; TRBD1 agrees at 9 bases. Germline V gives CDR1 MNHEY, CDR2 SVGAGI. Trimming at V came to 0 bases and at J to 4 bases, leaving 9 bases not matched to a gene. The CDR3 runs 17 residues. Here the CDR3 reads CASSYSLGTGWPTEAFF. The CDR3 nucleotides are TGTGCCAGCAGTTACTCGCTCGGGACAGGGTGGCCCACTGAAGCTTTCTTT.

CDR3 sequence: CASSLVGPTVDYEQYF. The CDR3 coding sequence is TGTGCCAGCAGCTTGGTGGGGCCTACAGTGGACTACGAGCAGTACTTC. The chain joins TRBV5-5 to TRBJ2-7, with a possible D match to TRBD1 (5 bases). The CDR3 length is 16 residues. Germline CDR1 is SGHKS and CDR2 is YYEKEE (reference sequence). V was cut by 0 bases and J by 3 bases, with 16 bases left in between. The variable domain in full, with the rest retrieved from reference TRBV5-5 and TRBJ2-7, is DAGVTQSPTHLIKTRGQQVTLRCSPISGHKSVSWYQQVLGQGPQFIFQYYEKEERGRGNFPDRFSARQFPNYSSELNVNALLLGDSALYLCASSLVGPTVDYEQYFGPGTRLTVT.

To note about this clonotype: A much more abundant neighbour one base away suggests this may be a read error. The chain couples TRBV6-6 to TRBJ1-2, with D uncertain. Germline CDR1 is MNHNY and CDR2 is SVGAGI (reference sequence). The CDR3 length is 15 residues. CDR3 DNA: TGTGCCAGCAGTTACGAGTCCCCAGGATCCTATGGCTACGCCTTC. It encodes CASSYESPGSYGYAF.

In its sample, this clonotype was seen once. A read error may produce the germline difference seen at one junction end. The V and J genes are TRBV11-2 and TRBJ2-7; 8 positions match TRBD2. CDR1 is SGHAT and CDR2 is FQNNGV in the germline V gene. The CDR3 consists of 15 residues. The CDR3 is CASSGPRGAFGEQYF. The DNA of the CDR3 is TGTGCGAGCAGCGGACCGCGGGGGGCTTTTGGCGAGCAGTACTTC.

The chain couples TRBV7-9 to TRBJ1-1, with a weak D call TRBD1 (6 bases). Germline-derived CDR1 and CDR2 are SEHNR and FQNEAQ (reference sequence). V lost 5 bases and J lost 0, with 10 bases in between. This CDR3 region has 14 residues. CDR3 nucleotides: TGTGCCAGCAGCAGGGGGAACATGAACACTGAAGCTTTCTTT. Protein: CASSRGNMNTEAFF.

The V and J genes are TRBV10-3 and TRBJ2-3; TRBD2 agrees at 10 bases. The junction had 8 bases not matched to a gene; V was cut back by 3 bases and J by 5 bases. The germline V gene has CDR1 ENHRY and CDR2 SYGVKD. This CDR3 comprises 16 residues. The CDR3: CAISDSLAGAGDTQYF. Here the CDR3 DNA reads TGTGCCATCAGTGATAGTCTAGCGGGGGCCGGAGATACGCAGTATTTT.

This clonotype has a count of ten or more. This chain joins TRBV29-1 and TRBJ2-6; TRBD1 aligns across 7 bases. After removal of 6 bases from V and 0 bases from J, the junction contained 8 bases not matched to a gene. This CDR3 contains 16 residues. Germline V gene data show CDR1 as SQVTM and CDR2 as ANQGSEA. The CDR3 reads CSVKQGRNSGANVLTF. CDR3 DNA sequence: TGCAGCGTAAAACAGGGGCGAAACTCTGGGGCCAACGTCCTGACTTTC.

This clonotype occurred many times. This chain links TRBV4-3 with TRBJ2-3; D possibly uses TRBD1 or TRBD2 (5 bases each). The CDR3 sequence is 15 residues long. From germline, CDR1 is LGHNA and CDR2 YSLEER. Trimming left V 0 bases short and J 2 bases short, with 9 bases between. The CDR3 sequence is CASSQDGGDTDTQYF. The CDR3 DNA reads TGCGCCAGCAGCCAAGATGGGGGTGACACAGATACGCAGTATTTT.

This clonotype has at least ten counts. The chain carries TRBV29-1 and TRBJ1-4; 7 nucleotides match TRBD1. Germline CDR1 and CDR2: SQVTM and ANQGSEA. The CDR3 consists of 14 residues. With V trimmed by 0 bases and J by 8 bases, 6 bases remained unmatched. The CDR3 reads CSVEDLAGGEKLFF. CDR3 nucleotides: TGCAGCGTTGAAGATCTGGCAGGGGGGGAAAAACTGTTTTTT.

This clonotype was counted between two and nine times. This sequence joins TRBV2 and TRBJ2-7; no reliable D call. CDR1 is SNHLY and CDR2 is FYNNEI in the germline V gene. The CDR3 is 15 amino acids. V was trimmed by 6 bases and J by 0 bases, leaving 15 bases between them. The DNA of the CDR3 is TGTGCCAGCAGCCTCAACAGAGGTGCCTCCTACGAGCAGTACTTC. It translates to CASSLNRGASYEQYF. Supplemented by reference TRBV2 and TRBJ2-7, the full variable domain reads EPEVTQTPSHQVTQMGQEVILRCVPISNHLYFYWYRQILGQKVEFLVSFYNNEISEKSEIFDDQFSVERPDGSNFTLKIRSTKLEDSAMYFCASSLNRGASYEQYFGPGTRLTVT.

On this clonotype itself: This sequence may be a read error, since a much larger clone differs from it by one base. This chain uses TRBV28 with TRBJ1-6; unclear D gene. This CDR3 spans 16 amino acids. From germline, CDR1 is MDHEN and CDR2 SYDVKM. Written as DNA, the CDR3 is TGTGCCAGCAGAATGGGCCTGAGCTCCTATAATCCACCCCTCCACTTT. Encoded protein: CASRMGLSSYNPPLHF.

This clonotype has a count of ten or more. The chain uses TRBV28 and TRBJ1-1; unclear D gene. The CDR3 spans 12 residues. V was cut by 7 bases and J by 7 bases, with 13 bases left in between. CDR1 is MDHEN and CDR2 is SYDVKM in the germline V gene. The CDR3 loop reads CASTRGLGEAFF. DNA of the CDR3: TGTGCCAGCACGCGGGGATTGGGTGAAGCTTTCTTT.

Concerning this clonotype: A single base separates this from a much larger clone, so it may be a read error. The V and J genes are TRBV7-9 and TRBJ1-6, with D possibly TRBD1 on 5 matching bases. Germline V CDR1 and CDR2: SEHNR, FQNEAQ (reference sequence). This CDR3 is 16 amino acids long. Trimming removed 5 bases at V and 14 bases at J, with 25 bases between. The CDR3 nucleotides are TGTGCCAGCAGCGACAGCCCCGCCGCCGCGCGATCATCCCTCCACTTT. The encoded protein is CASSDSPAAARSSLHF.